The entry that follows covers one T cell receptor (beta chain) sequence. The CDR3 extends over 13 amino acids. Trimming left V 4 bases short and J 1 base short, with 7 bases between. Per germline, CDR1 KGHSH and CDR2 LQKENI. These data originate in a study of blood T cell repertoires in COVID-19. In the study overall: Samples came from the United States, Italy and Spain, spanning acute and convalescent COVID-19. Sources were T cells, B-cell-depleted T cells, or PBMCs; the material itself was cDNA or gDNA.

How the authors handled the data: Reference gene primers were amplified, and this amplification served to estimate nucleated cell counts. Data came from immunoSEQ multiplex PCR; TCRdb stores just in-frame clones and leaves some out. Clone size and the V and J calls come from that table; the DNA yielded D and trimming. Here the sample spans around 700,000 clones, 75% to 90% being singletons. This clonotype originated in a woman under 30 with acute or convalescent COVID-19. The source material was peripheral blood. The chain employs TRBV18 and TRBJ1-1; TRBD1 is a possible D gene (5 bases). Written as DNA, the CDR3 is TGTGCCAGCTCACGACAGCCGAACACTGAAGCTTTCTTT. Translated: CASSRQPNTEAFF.